These T cell receptor beta chains were read from a single sample in a study of regulatory and conventional T cells in RAG deficiency. Libraries were prepared by immunoSEQ multiplex PCR; TCRdb keeps only in-frame clonotypes and omits some of them. The sample has tens of thousands of clones; roughly 93% are singletons. These records were also assigned to another study, of regulatory T cells.

Sequenced input: CD4+ T cells sorted from blood. The source is a human donor in good health. The CDR3 runs from the conserved cysteine through the conserved F or W. Each record gives: V gene, D gene, J gene, clone size, CDR3 protein, CDR3 DNA. A D gene is named only where the DNA matches it firmly. Not every row has a clone size; where given, it reads once, few, many or a size class.

v_gene: TRBV16
d_gene: .
j_gene: TRBJ1-4
abundance: .
CDR3aa: CASSQGTPATNEKLFF
CDR3nt: TGTGCCAGCAGCCAAGGGACCCCTGCAACTAATGAAAAACTGTTTTTT

v_gene: TRBV11-2
d_gene: TRBD2
j_gene: TRBJ2-7
abundance: once
CDR3aa: CASRSLGWGSGDYEQYF
CDR3nt: TGTGCCAGCAGGAGCTTAGGTTGGGGTAGCGGGGACTACGAGCAGTACTTC

v_gene: TRBV25-1
d_gene: .
j_gene: TRBJ2-1
abundance: once
CDR3aa: CASRLGDNEQFF
CDR3nt: TGTGCCAGTAGACTAGGGGACAATGAGCAGTTCTTC

v_gene: TRBV6-1
d_gene: .
j_gene: TRBJ2-7
abundance: .
CDR3aa: CASSDAAGASYEQYF
CDR3nt: TGTGCCAGCAGTGATGCGGCAGGGGCCAGCTACGAGCAGTACTTC

v_gene: TRBV23-1
d_gene: .
j_gene: TRBJ1-6
abundance: .
CDR3aa: CASSQSAGDPSNSPLHF
CDR3nt: TGCGCCAGCAGTCAATCGGCAGGGGATCCGAGTAATTCACCCCTCCACTTT

v_gene: TRBV29-1
d_gene: .
j_gene: TRBJ2-3
abundance: .
CDR3aa: CSVELAPVPDTQYF
CDR3nt: TGCAGCGTTGAACTTGCGCCAGTTCCAGATACGCAGTATTTT

v_gene: TRBV6-5
d_gene: TRBD1
j_gene: TRBJ2-5
abundance: .
CDR3aa: CASKVPGQGLNF
CDR3nt: TGTGCCAGCAAAGTACCGGGACAGGGGTTAAACTTC

v_gene: TRBV7-9
d_gene: .
j_gene: TRBJ1-6
abundance: .
CDR3aa: CASSFRQNNSPLHF
CDR3nt: TGTGCCAGCAGCTTCCGACAGAATAATTCACCCCTCCACTTT

v_gene: TRBV4-1
d_gene: .
j_gene: TRBJ1-2
abundance: .
CDR3aa: CASSQDPLRGYTF
CDR3nt: TGCGCCAGCAGCCAAGATCCCCTGCGGGGCTACACCTTC

v_gene: TRBV5-1
d_gene: .
j_gene: TRBJ2-7
abundance: .
CDR3aa: CASSLASEKYEQYF
CDR3nt: TGCGCCAGCAGCTTGGCGTCTGAGAAATACGAGCAGTACTTC

v_gene: TRBV21-1
d_gene: .
j_gene: TRBJ1-2
abundance: .
CDR3aa: CASSSRRYGYTF
CDR3nt: TGTGCCAGCAGCAGCAGGCGGTATGGCTACACCTTC

v_gene: TRBV5-4
d_gene: TRBD2
j_gene: TRBJ2-7
abundance: .
CDR3aa: CASSLGLAGVYEQYF
CDR3nt: TGTGCCAGCAGCTTAGGACTAGCGGGAGTTTACGAGCAGTACTTC

v_gene: TRBV19
d_gene: .
j_gene: TRBJ1-2
abundance: .
CDR3aa: CASSIQAGLFTF
CDR3nt: TGTGCCAGTAGTATTCAGGCAGGGTTGTTTACCTTC

v_gene: TRBV2
d_gene: .
j_gene: TRBJ1-4
abundance: few
CDR3aa: CASSEALREKLFF
CDR3nt: TGTGCCAGCAGTGAAGCGCTTCGGGAAAAACTGTTTTTT

v_gene: TRBV6-6
d_gene: .
j_gene: TRBJ1-6
abundance: .
CDR3aa: CASSTGTSPLHF
CDR3nt: TGTGCCAGCAGTACTGGGACTTCACCCCTCCACTTT

v_gene: TRBV28
d_gene: .
j_gene: TRBJ1-5
abundance: .
CDR3aa: CASSLLSDNQPQHF
CDR3nt: TGTGCCAGCAGTCTCCTGAGTGACAATCAGCCCCAGCATTTT

v_gene: TRBV10-3
d_gene: .
j_gene: TRBJ1-2
abundance: few
CDR3aa: CAISERVIDGYTF
CDR3nt: TGTGCCATCAGTGAACGGGTGATAGATGGCTACACCTTC

v_gene: TRBV18
d_gene: .
j_gene: TRBJ1-1
abundance: .
CDR3aa: CASSQQQNTEAFF
CDR3nt: TGTGCCAGCTCTCAACAGCAAAACACTGAAGCTTTCTTT

v_gene: TRBV5-1
d_gene: .
j_gene: TRBJ2-5
abundance: once
CDR3aa: CASSLAASTQQETQYF
CDR3nt: TGCGCCAGCAGCTTGGCTGCGTCGACCCAACAAGAGACCCAGTACTTC

v_gene: TRBV5-1
d_gene: .
j_gene: TRBJ2-7
abundance: .
CDR3aa: CASSLSDPGLEQYF
CDR3nt: TGCGCCAGCAGCTTGTCGGACCCTGGTCTTGAGCAGTACTTC

v_gene: TRBV5-1
d_gene: TRBD1
j_gene: TRBJ2-5
abundance: .
CDR3aa: CASSEGQLQETQYF
CDR3nt: TGCGCCAGCAGCGAGGGACAGCTCCAAGAGACCCAGTACTTC

v_gene: TRBV5-1
d_gene: .
j_gene: TRBJ2-5
abundance: .
CDR3aa: CASSLGLAQETQYF
CDR3nt: TGCGCCAGCAGCTTGGGGCTAGCCCAAGAGACCCAGTACTTC

v_gene: TRBV29-1
d_gene: TRBD1
j_gene: TRBJ2-3
abundance: .
CDR3aa: CSVERTGVRSTDTQYF
CDR3nt: TGCAGCGTGGAAAGGACAGGGGTCCGCTCGACAGATACGCAGTATTTT

v_gene: TRBV7-6
d_gene: TRBD2
j_gene: TRBJ2-1
abundance: .
CDR3aa: CASSLAGGEVYEQFF
CDR3nt: TGTGCCAGCAGCTTAGCTGGGGGGGAGGTCTATGAGCAGTTCTTC

v_gene: TRBV7-6
d_gene: TRBD2
j_gene: TRBJ2-3
abundance: .
CDR3aa: CASSPLLGLAGGYSTDTQYF
CDR3nt: TGTGCCAGCAGCCCCCTCCTGGGACTAGCGGGGGGGTATAGCACAGATACGCAGTATTTT

v_gene: TRBV9
d_gene: .
j_gene: TRBJ2-7
abundance: .
CDR3aa: CASSGRDTSYEQYF
CDR3nt: TGTGCCAGCAGCGGCCGGGACACCAGTTACGAGCAGTACTTC

v_gene: TRBV2
d_gene: .
j_gene: TRBJ1-2
abundance: .
CDR3aa: CASYSQGGYTF
CDR3nt: TGTGCCAGCTACAGCCAGGGAGGCTACACCTTC

v_gene: TRBV15
d_gene: .
j_gene: TRBJ1-5
abundance: .
CDR3aa: CATSDGGGQPQHF
CDR3nt: TGTGCCACCAGTGACGGGGGAGGTCAGCCCCAGCATTTT

v_gene: TRBV9
d_gene: .
j_gene: TRBJ2-2
abundance: .
CDR3aa: CASSVNFGPGGELFF
CDR3nt: TGTGCCAGCAGCGTAAATTTTGGGCCTGGCGGGGAGCTGTTTTTT

v_gene: TRBV19
d_gene: TRBD2
j_gene: TRBJ2-3
abundance: once
CDR3aa: CASSLRRGGRTDTQYF
CDR3nt: TGTGCCAGTAGTCTCCGGCGGGGGGGCCGGACAGATACGCAGTATTTT

v_gene: TRBV15
d_gene: .
j_gene: TRBJ2-3
abundance: few
CDR3aa: CATSRDVGRGTDTQYF
CDR3nt: TGTGCCACCAGCAGAGATGTCGGCAGAGGCACAGATACGCAGTATTTT

v_gene: TRBV30
d_gene: .
j_gene: TRBJ1-2
abundance: .
CDR3aa: CAWSVGGTYTF
CDR3nt: TGTGCCTGGAGTGTAGGGGGGACTTACACCTTC

v_gene: TRBV4-1
d_gene: .
j_gene: TRBJ2-5
abundance: .
CDR3aa: CASSQDPGVETQYF
CDR3nt: TGCGCCAGCAGCCAAGATCCGGGGGTGGAGACCCAGTACTTC

v_gene: TRBV14
d_gene: .
j_gene: TRBJ1-3
abundance: .
CDR3aa: CASSQVLGNTIYF
CDR3nt: TGTGCCAGCAGCCAAGTTTTAGGGAACACCATATATTTT

v_gene: TRBV5-5
d_gene: .
j_gene: TRBJ2-7
abundance: .
CDR3aa: CASSNPSYEQYF
CDR3nt: TGTGCCAGCAGCAACCCCTCCTACGAGCAGTACTTC

v_gene: TRBV5-1
d_gene: .
j_gene: TRBJ2-6
abundance: .
CDR3aa: CASSLSLSGANVLTF
CDR3nt: TGCGCCAGCAGCTTGTCTCTCTCTGGGGCCAACGTCCTGACTTTC

v_gene: TRBV5-1
d_gene: .
j_gene: TRBJ2-1
abundance: .
CDR3aa: CASSSGASLYNEQFF
CDR3nt: TGCGCCAGCAGCTCAGGGGCCTCCCTCTACAATGAGCAGTTCTTC

v_gene: TRBV19
d_gene: .
j_gene: TRBJ1-1
abundance: .
CDR3aa: CASSAQLQGSTEAFF
CDR3nt: TGTGCCAGTAGTGCCCAACTACAGGGCTCCACTGAAGCTTTCTTT

v_gene: TRBV7-9
d_gene: .
j_gene: TRBJ2-7
abundance: .
CDR3aa: CASSLALTGHGVEQYF
CDR3nt: TGTGCCAGCAGCTTAGCGTTAACAGGGCACGGGGTCGAGCAGTACTTC

v_gene: TRBV28
d_gene: .
j_gene: TRBJ1-5
abundance: once
CDR3aa: CASSLMAGNQPQHF
CDR3nt: TGTGCCAGCAGTTTAATGGCGGGCAATCAGCCCCAGCATTTT

v_gene: TRBV9
d_gene: TRBD1
j_gene: TRBJ1-2
abundance: .
CDR3aa: CASSVMSGTAYGYTF
CDR3nt: TGTGCCAGCAGCGTGATGTCGGGGACAGCGTATGGCTACACCTTC

v_gene: TRBV10-3
d_gene: TRBD1
j_gene: TRBJ1-2
abundance: .
CDR3aa: CAIRTDREVRGYTF
CDR3nt: TGTGCCATCAGGACCGACAGGGAAGTTCGGGGCTACACCTTC